What follows is one TCR beta chain and its context. The antigen is undetermined. Construction of the TCR beta libraries employed iRepertoire HTBI primers in conjunction with Arm-PCR of CDR3 regions. TCRdb reanalysed the multiplex PCR reads using MiXCR and keeps one entry per CDR3 protein. The sample contains approximately 560,000 distinct CDR3 sequences, about 15% of which appear only once. Time point described: newly diagnosed GD, antithyroid drugs for less than 3 months. Extracted RNA from PBMCs served as the source of the TCR library. This specimen comes from a study of regulatory T cells in long-lasting Graves disease. General study results and limits: Preferential use of TRBV28, TRBJ1-2 and TRBJ2-5 was seen in persistent disease. Persistent patients had a count of shared public clonotypes (around 2,500) that exceeded that of new patients (around 960).

The CDR3 is 15 residues long. Germline V CDR1 and CDR2: SEHNR, FQNEAQ (reference sequence). J lost 5 bases, V lost 4 bases, and 6 bases had no gene match. These same data were also listed under a study on T cells in Graves' hyperthyroidism and ophthalmopathy. That work contributes: Blood also showed most of the thyroid clonotypes that were expanded above 0.001.

This receptor was taken from a man between 18 and 35 years old with Graves disease. The chain couples TRBV7-9 to TRBJ1-4; 8 bases are a match to TRBD1. The sequenced sample was peripheral blood mononuclear cells (PBMCs), obtained at new diagnosis, from a patient treated with antithyroid drugs. CDR3: CASSSQGAMNEKLFF. Written as DNA, the CDR3 is TGTGCCAGCAGCTCGCAGGGGGCGATGAATGAAAAACTGTTTTTT.